This T cell receptor (beta chain) was sequenced in a study of shared clonotypes between healthy human individuals. A remark on this clone: Its antigen is currently unknown.

Study-level findings and limits: On the whole, naive subsets had larger estimated richness than memory subsets had. Naive CD4 clonotypes overlapped across a handful of donors at about 5.2%. Researchers sampled only blood; tissue repertoires likely differ.

The CDR3 totals 17 residues. The germline V gene encodes CDR1 SGHAT and CDR2 FQNNGV. Deletions cut 3 bases from V and 0 bases from J, with 12 bases between. The authors' processing: ImmunoSEQ yielded junction-only sequences lacking quality scores, so filtering differed. Assay: immunoSEQ multiplex PCR; the TCRdb copy retains only in-frame clones and omits some. The V and J calls and the clone size are those of that table, but D and trimming were determined from the DNA. Here the sample spans approximately 1,000,000 clones, more than 75% being singletons. The sequenced sample was memory CD4+ T cells from PBMCs. As to subset: CD45RA-negative fraction. The TCR originated in a man aged 18-30 years in good health. Some clones in this sample may be carry-over from other donors' samples. The rearrangement joins TRBV11-2 to TRBJ2-6; D may be TRBD1 or TRBD2 (5 bases each). Here the CDR3 reads CASSFSTGLSGANVLTF. In DNA, the CDR3 is TGTGCCAGCAGCTTCAGTACAGGACTCTCTGGGGCCAACGTCCTGACTTTC.